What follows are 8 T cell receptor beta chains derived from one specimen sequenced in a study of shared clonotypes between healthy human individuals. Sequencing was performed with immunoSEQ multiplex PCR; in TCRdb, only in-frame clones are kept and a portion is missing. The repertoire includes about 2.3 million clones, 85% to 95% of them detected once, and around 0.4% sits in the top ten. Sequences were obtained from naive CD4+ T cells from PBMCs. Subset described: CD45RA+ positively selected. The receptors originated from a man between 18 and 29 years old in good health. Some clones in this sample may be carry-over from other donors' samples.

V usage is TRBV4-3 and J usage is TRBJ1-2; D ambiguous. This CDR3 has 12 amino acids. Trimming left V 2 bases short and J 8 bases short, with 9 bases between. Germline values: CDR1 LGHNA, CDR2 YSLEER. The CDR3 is CASSQPGLGYTF. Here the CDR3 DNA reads TGCGCCAGCAGCCAACCGGGCTTGGGCTACACCTTC.

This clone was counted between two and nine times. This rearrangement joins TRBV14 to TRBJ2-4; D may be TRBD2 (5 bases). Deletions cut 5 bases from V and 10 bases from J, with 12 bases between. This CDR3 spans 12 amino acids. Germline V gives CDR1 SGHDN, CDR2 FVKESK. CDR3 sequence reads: CASSGSPGIQYF. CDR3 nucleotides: TGTGCCAGCAGCGGTAGTCCGGGGATTCAGTACTTC.

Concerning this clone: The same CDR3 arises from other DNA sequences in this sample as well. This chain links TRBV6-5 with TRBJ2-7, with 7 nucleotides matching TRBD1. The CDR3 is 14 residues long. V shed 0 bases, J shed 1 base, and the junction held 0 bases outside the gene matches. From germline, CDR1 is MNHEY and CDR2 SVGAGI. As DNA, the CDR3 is TGTGCCAGCAGTTACTCCAGGGGGTCCTACGAGCAGTACTTC. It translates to CASSYSRGSYEQYF.

The CDR3 bases are TGTGCCAGCAGCTCTCTCATCGGTGGTGCGGAGACCCAGTACTTC. Encoded protein: CASSSLIGGAETQYF. V gene TRBV6-5 combines with J gene TRBJ2-5; D unclear. The CDR3 covers 15 residues. Trimming removed 6 bases from V and 5 bases from J, with 19 bases in between. Looked up from germline, CDR1 is MNHEY and CDR2 is SVGAGI.

The CDR3 coding sequence is TGTGCCAGCAGCTTACGGTCGGAGACTTCCACAGATACGCAGTATTTT. Protein sequence: CASSLRSETSTDTQYF. This chain connects TRBV7-2 to TRBJ2-3; D is ambiguous. The CDR3 length is 16 residues. Per germline, CDR1 SGHTA and CDR2 FQGNSA. V lost 2 bases and J 2 bases, leaving 14 bases between the germline ends.

DNA of the CDR3: TGTGCCAGCAGCTTAAGGGGACAGGGGCCCCCCCCGGTGGAGACCCAGTACTTC. Amino acid sequence: CASSLRGQGPPPVETQYF. The J gene is TRBJ2-5, the V gene TRBV7-3; 10 nucleotides line up with TRBD1. This CDR3 region has 18 residues. The J segment lost 5 bases and the V segment lost 1 base, leaving 13 bases of the junction unmatched. Germline V gene data show CDR1 as SGHTA and CDR2 as FQGTGA. The full variable domain, in which reference TRBV7-3 and TRBJ2-5 provide the parts outside the CDR3, is GAGVSQTPSNKVTEKGKYVELRCDPISGHTALYWYRQSLGQGPEFLIYFQGTGAADDSGLPNDRFFAVRPEGSVSTLKIQRTERGDSAVYLCASSLRGQGPPPVETQYFGPGTRLLVL.

DNA for the CDR3: TGTGCCAGCAGTTCTCGGAGGGGGCTTGAGCAGTTCTTC. It is translated as CASSSRRGLEQFF. The rearrangement joins TRBV27 to TRBJ2-1; a possible D gene is TRBD1 (7 bases). V lost 4 bases and J lost 9, with 13 bases in between. This CDR3 region has 13 residues. Germline V gives CDR1 MNHEY, CDR2 SMNVEV (reference sequence).

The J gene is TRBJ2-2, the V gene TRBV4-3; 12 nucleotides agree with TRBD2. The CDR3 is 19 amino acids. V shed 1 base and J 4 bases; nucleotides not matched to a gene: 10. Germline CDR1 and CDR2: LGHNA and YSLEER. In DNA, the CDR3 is TGCGCCAGCAGCCAAGGACTAGCGGGAGTAGCCCGTTTCACCGGGGAGCTGTTTTTT. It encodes CASSQGLAGVARFTGELFF.